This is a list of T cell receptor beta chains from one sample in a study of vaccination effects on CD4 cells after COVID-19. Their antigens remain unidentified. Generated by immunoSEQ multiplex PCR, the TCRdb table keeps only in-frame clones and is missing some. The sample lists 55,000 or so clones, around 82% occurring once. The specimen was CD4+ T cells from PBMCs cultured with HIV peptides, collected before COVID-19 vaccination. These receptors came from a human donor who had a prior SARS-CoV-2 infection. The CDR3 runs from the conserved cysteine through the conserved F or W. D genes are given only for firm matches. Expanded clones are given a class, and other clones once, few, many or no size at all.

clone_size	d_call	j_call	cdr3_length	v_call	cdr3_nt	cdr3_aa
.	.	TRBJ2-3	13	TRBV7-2	TGTGCCAGCAGCTTCGAACCAACCGATACGCAGTATTTT	CASSFEPTDTQYF
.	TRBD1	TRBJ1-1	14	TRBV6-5	TGTGCCAGCAGTTGGGACAGGGAGTTCACTGAAGCTTTCTTT	CASSWDREFTEAFF
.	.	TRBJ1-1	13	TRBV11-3	TGTGCCAGCAGCTTGTCAAGCATCACTGAAGCTTTCTTT	CASSLSSITEAFF
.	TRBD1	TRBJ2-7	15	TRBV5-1	TGCGCCAGCAGCGAAGGGACAGGATGGGACTACGAGCAGTACTTC	CASSEGTGWDYEQYF
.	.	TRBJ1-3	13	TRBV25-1	TGTGCCAGCAGTGTCTTCTCTGGAAACACCATATATTTT	CASSVFSGNTIYF
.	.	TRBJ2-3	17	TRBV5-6	TGTGCCAGCAGCGCAACGGGGAGGGGGGATTTCGCAGATACGCAGTATTTT	CASSATGRGDFADTQYF
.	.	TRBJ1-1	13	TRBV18	TGTGCCAGCTCACCCGGCACAGTCACTGAAGCTTTCTTT	CASSPGTVTEAFF
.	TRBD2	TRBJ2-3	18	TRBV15	TGTGCCACCAGCAGTCCGGGACTAGCGGGAGAGGGGGCAGATACGCAGTATTTT	CATSSPGLAGEGADTQYF
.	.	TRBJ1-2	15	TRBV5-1	TGCGCCAGCAGCGACTGGGAGACATCCCACTATGGCTACACCTTC	CASSDWETSHYGYTF
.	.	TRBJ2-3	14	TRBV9	TGTGCCAGCAGCGTAGCTCTTAGCACAGATACGCAGTATTTT	CASSVALSTDTQYF
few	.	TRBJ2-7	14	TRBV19	TGTGCCAGTAGGATGAGAGGAGGGTCCTACGAGCAGTACTTC	CASRMRGGSYEQYF
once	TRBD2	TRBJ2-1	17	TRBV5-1	TGCGCCAGCAGCTTTAGTCCGACTAGCGGGAGTTTCGATGAGCAGTTCTTC	CASSFSPTSGSFDEQFF
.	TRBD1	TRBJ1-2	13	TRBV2	TGTGCCAGCAGTCCAGACAGGGGAAGTGGCTACACCTTC	CASSPDRGSGYTF
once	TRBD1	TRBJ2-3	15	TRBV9	TGTGCCAGCAGCGTAGTAGGGGGCAACGCAGATACGCAGTATTTT	CASSVVGGNADTQYF
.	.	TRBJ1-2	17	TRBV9	TGTGCCAGCAGCGCGCCCCACCCGAGACAGTCTGAACGTGGCTACACCTTC	CASSAPHPRQSERGYTF
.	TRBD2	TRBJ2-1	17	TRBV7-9	TGTGCCAGCAGCCCCAGGACTAGCGGGCACTCCTACAATGAGCAGTTCTTC	CASSPRTSGHSYNEQFF
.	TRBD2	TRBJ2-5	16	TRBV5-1	TGCGCCAGCAGCTTGGCCCCCGCGGGGGGCCGGGAGACCCAGTACTTC	CASSLAPAGGRETQYF
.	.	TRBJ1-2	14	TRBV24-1	TGTGCCACCAGTGACCGGACAGACCCTATGAGCTACACCTTC	CATSDRTDPMSYTF
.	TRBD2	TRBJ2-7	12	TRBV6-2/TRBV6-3	TGTGCCAGCAGTGGTAGCGGGGGCGAGCAGTACTTC	CASSGSGGEQYF
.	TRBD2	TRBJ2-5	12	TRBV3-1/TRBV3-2	TGTGCCAGCAGCCAAGATCGGGGGGGGGCGGACTTC	CASSQDRGGADF
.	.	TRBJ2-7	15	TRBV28	TGTGCCAGCAGTTTAGCGGGAAGCCATGGACCCGAGCAGTACTTC	CASSLAGSHGPEQYF
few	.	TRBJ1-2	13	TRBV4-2	TGTGCCAGCAGCGGGAGTTCTCTCTATGGCTACACCTTC	CASSGSSLYGYTF
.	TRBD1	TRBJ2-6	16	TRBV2	TGTGCCAGCAGTCGACAGGGCCTCTCTGGGGCCAACGTCCTGACTTTC	CASSRQGLSGANVLTF
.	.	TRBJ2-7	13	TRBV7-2	TGTGCCAGCAGCTTCCTCAGGGGCTACGAGCAGTACTTC	CASSFLRGYEQYF
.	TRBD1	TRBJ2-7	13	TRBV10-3	TGTGCCATCGGCCGACAGGGGTTCTACGAGCAGTACTTC	CAIGRQGFYEQYF
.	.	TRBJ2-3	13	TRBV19	TGTGCCAGTAGTAATCTAGTGACAGATACGCAGTATTTT	CASSNLVTDTQYF
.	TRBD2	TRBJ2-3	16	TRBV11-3	TGTGCCAGCAGCTCTAGACTAGCGGGAGGGGCAGATACGCAGTATTTT	CASSSRLAGGADTQYF
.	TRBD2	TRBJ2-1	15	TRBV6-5	TGTGCCAGCAGTTACACTAGCGGGAGATCTCATGAGCAGTTCTTC	CASSYTSGRSHEQFF
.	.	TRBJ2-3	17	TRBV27	TGTGCCAGCAGCCCCCATTTGCAGGGTTTATCCCTCGATACGCAGTATTTT	CASSPHLQGLSLDTQYF
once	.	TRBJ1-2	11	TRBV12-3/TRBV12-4	TGTGCCAGCAGGGCGCGGAGTGGCTACACCTTC	CASRARSGYTF
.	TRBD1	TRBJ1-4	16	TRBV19	TGTGCCAGTAGTATCCGGGACAGTCTAGGTACGGCAAAACTGTTTTTT	CASSIRDSLGTAKLFF
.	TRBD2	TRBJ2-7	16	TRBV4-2	TGTGCCAGCAGCCGCCTGGAGGCGGGAGGGCCCTACGAGCAGTACTTC	CASSRLEAGGPYEQYF
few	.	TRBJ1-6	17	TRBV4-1	TGCGCCAGCAGCCAAGATCTCCGCCCCAGGGGTAATTCACCCCTCCACTTT	CASSQDLRPRGNSPLHF
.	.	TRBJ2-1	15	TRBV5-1	TGCGCCAGCAGCCCAGGGATGGCGGGGTACAATGAGCAGTTCTTC	CASSPGMAGYNEQFF
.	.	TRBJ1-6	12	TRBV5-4	TGTGCCAGCAGCTTGGACGACTCACCCCTCCACTTT	CASSLDDSPLHF
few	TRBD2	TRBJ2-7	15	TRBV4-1	TGCGCCAGCAGCCAACGGCCGGGACTAGATTTGTGGCAGTACTTC	CASSQRPGLDLWQYF
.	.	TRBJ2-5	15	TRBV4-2	TGTGCCAGCAGCCAGGACCCACAGGGCCAAGAGACCCAGTACTTC	CASSQDPQGQETQYF
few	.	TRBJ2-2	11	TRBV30	TGTGCCTGGAGCCGAGACGGGGAGCTGTTTTTT	CAWSRDGELFF
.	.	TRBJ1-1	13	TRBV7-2	TGTGCCAGCAGCCCAGAGGGCAACACTGAAGCTTTCTTT	CASSPEGNTEAFF
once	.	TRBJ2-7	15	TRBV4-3	TGCGCCAGCAGCCAAGATGGGACACCCTCCTACGAGCAGTACTTC	CASSQDGTPSYEQYF
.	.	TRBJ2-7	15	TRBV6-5	TGTGCCAGCAGTTACGCAGCAGGGAACTCCTACGAGCAGTACTTC	CASSYAAGNSYEQYF
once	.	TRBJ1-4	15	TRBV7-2	TGTGCCAGCAGCTTAGATTGGGGGGCTGGGGAAAAACTGTTTTTT	CASSLDWGAGEKLFF
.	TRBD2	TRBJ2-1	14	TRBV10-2	TGCGCCAGCAGTCTGGCTAGCGGGAGCAATGAGCAGTTCTTC	CASSLASGSNEQFF
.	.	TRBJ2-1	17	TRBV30	TGTGCCTGGAGTGACTCCAAGGCGGGGACTTTAGGTACTGAGCAGTTCTTC	CAWSDSKAGTLGTEQFF